The present T cell receptor beta chain was sequenced within a study of blood T cell repertoires in COVID-19. Across the study: Acute-phase and convalescent COVID-19 samples originated in the United States, Italy and Spain.

As originally analysed: Amplification of reference gene primers was used by the study to estimate nucleated cell counts. Assay: immunoSEQ multiplex PCR; the TCRdb copy retains only in-frame clones and omits some. V and J calls and clone size are copied from that table; D and trimming were computed from the DNA. Of 260,000 or so clones listed, 81% are singletons. V lost 1 base and J lost 3, with 8 bases in between. The CDR3 loop spans 14 amino acids. Germline V CDR1 and CDR2: LNHDA, SQIVND (reference sequence). The table lists this clone with a count of one. The V and J genes are TRBV19 and TRBJ2-3; D call uncertain. The TCR sequence derives from a woman older than 75 with COVID-19, enrolled during active disease. Material: peripheral blood. The CDR3 DNA sequence: TGTGCCAGTAGTATAGGCTTAGCAACAGATACGCAGTATTTT. It codes for CASSIGLATDTQYF.